This T cell receptor (beta chain) is from a study of human thymus T cells. Assay: immunoSEQ multiplex PCR; the TCRdb copy retains only in-frame clones and omits some. Of some 44,000 clones listed, around 93% were seen once; the top ten hold around 0.2%. Sample: blood. This clonotype was sampled from a girl younger than two with a congenital heart defect but otherwise immunologically healthy.

CDR3 residues: CASSLNSAGAPNEQFF. The CDR3 coding sequence is TGTGCCAGCAGCTTAAATTCCGCGGGAGCCCCCAATGAGCAGTTCTTC. This chain links TRBV7-3 with TRBJ2-1; 7 bases are a match to TRBD2. This CDR3 is 16 amino acids long. Germline CDR1 is SGHTA and CDR2 is FQGTGA. V shed 1 base and J 6 bases; nucleotides not matched to a gene: 9.